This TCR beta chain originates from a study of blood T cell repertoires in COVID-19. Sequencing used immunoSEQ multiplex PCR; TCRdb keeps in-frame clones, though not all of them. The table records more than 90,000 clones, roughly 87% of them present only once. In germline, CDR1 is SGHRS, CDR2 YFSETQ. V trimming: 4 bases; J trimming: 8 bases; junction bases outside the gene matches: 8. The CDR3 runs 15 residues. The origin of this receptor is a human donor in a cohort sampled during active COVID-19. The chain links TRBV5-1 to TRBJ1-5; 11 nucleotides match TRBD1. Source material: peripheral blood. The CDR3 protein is CASSRGQGGIEPQHF. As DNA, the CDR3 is TGCGCCAGCAGCCGGGGACAGGGGGGTATAGAGCCCCAGCATTTT. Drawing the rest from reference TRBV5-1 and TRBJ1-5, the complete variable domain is KAGVTQTPRYLIKTRGQQVTLSCSPISGHRSVSWYQQTPGQGLQFLFEYFSETQRNKGNFPGRFSGRQFSNSRSEMNVSTLELGDSALYLCASSRGQGGIEPQHFGDGTRLSIL.